This TCR beta chain was documented in a study of shared clonotypes between healthy human individuals. Sequencing used immunoSEQ multiplex PCR; TCRdb keeps in-frame clones, though not all of them. The table records roughly 590,000 clones, about 95% of them present only once. Naive CD8 cells, CD45RO-negative and positively selected for CCR7, excluded terminally differentiated effector memory CD45RA+ cells. CDR1 and CDR2 (germline): MNHNY, SVGAGI (reference sequence). Trimming cost V 6 bases and J 2 bases; bases outside gene matches: 8. The CDR3 spans 15 residues. Specimen: naive CD8+ T cells sorted from blood. The V gene is TRBV6-6, the J gene TRBJ2-5, with 8 bases fitting TRBD1. The TCR sequence derives from a woman in her twenties or thirties in good health. CDR3 nucleotides: TGTGCCAGCAGGGGCACAGGGGGGCGTCAAGAGACCCAGTACTTC. The encoded protein is CASRGTGGRQETQYF.